This T cell receptor beta chain derives from a study of cytomegalovirus exposure and HLA in healthy donors. TCRdb's copy holds only in-frame clones and misses some; the assay was immunoSEQ multiplex PCR. There are around 190,000 clones in the sample; 86% occur only once, and 6.5% to 7.5% lies in the top ten. This CDR3 has 13 residues. The germline CDR1 and CDR2 sequences are SQVTM and ANQGSEA. Trimming removed 2 bases from V and 2 bases from J, with 9 bases in between. The receptor was isolated from a man aged 30 to 45 in good health and CMV-seropositive. The chain has TRBV29-1 and TRBJ1-1; no firm D call. Sequencing used PBMCs. The CDR3 nucleotides read TGCAGCGTTGAACATCACAGAAACACTGAAGCTTTCTTT. Residues: CSVEHHRNTEAFF.